The next 26 T cell receptor beta chains were all read from a single sample in a study of monozygotic twins with inflammatory bowel disease. TCRdb re-called the 5' RACE reads and catalogs CDR3 proteins one per entry, DNA excluded. The sample holds around 370,000 distinct CDR3 sequences. Sequenced sample: blood. Receptors originate from a human donor with ulcerative colitis or Crohn's disease, or a healthy co-twin of an affected twin (not recorded which).

V gene TRBV29-1 combines with J gene TRBJ2-7. The germline CDR1 and CDR2 sequences are SQVTM and ANQGSEA. The CDR3 is 14 residues long. The CDR3 spells CSVSKQSRREEQYF.

V and J are TRBV18 and TRBJ2-7; TCRdb's D gene call, TRBD1, goes unchecked for lack of DNA. Looked up from germline, CDR1 is KGHSH and CDR2 is LQKENI. The length of the CDR3 is 15 residues. The CDR3: CASSPPASGGGRQYF.

The chain combines TRBV6-1 with TRBJ1-1. The CDR3 is 15 amino acids. In germline, CDR1 is MNHNS, CDR2 SASEGT. CDR3: CASRFREGKNTEAFF.

The chain combines TRBV10-3 with TRBJ2-4; without DNA, the TCRdb call of TRBD1 cannot be checked. Germline V gene sequence: CDR1 ENHRY, CDR2 SYGVKD. The length of the CDR3 is 19 residues. The CDR3 here is CAISEGVVSPLLAKNIQYF.

The chain employs TRBV12-3 or TRBV12-4 and TRBJ2-3; TCRdb's D gene call, TRBD1, goes unchecked for lack of DNA. The length of the CDR3 is 16 residues. This CDR3 is CASSFDRELGTDTQYF.

The rearrangement joins TRBV7-3 to TRBJ1-1; TCRdb's assignment of TRBD1 cannot be checked, as there is no DNA. CDR1 and CDR2 from the germline V gene are SGHTA and FQGTGA. This CDR3 is 19 amino acids long. CDR3 loop: CASSLSVRDRGRRNTEAFF.

The chain employs TRBV30 and TRBJ1-6; without DNA, the TCRdb call of TRBD1 cannot be checked. The CDR3 is made up of 13 amino acids. CDR1 and CDR2 from the germline V gene are GTSNPN and SVGIG (reference sequence). CDR3 loop: CAWEGTANSPLHF.

V is TRBV11-2 and J is TRBJ2-3; absent DNA, TCRdb's TRBD2 call cannot be checked. This CDR3 has 15 amino acids. Germline CDR1 reads SGHAT; CDR2 reads FQNNGV. The chain's CDR3 is CASSLVSGRTDTQYF.

The gene calls are TRBV7-2 and TRBJ2-3; there is no DNA to check the TCRdb D call of TRBD1. The CDR3 totals 15 residues. Per germline, CDR1 SGHTA and CDR2 FQGNSA. The CDR3 here is CASSLLAQGLDTQYF.

This rearrangement joins TRBV5-4 to TRBJ2-3; lacking DNA, the TRBD1 call made by TCRdb goes unchecked. The V gene's germline CDR1 is SGHNT and CDR2 YYREEE (reference sequence). The CDR3 sequence is 14 residues long. The CDR3 is CASSLEGGDYTQYF.

The chain is built from TRBV20-1 and TRBJ1-3; lacking DNA, the TRBD1 call made by TCRdb goes unchecked. CDR3 size: 14 residues. Germline CDR1 and CDR2: DFQATT and SNEGSKA (reference sequence). The CDR3 here is CSAREGQGGNTIYF.

CDR3: CASSETTGGDSQYF. The J gene is TRBJ2-7, the V gene TRBV5-1; TCRdb calls TRBD1, which cannot be checked without DNA. CDR1 is SGHRS, CDR2 YFSETQ, per germline. The CDR3 covers 14 residues.

V gene TRBV12-3 or TRBV12-4 combines with J gene TRBJ1-2; the D gene TCRdb calls, TRBD1, cannot be checked with no DNA. The CDR3 has 15 residues. CDR3: CASRSGTGEIYGYTF.

The gene calls are TRBV15 and TRBJ2-2; as DNA is missing, the TRBD1 call by TCRdb cannot be tested. The germline gives CDR1 LNHNV, CDR2 YYDKDF (reference sequence). CDR3 length equals 15 residues. The chain's CDR3 is CATSRDRAGNGELFF.

The chain recombines TRBV11-2 with TRBJ2-7. The CDR3 length is 13 residues. Germline CDR1 SGHAT, CDR2 FQNNGV. The CDR3 loop reads CASSYSVGREQYF. The full variable domain, completed using reference TRBV11-2 and TRBJ2-7, is EAGVAQSPRYKIIEKRQSVAFWCNPISGHATLYWYQQILGQGPKLLIQFQNNGVVDDSQLPKDRFSAERLKGVDSTLKIQPAKLEDSAVYLCASSYSVGREQYFGPGTRLTVT.

The chain couples TRBV5-8 to TRBJ2-7. Germline CDR1 and CDR2: SGHTS and YDEGEE. This CDR3 comprises 14 residues. CDR3 amino acids: CASSLATGLYEQYF.

The chain has TRBV7-6 and TRBJ2-3. Germline V gene lookup returns CDR1 SGHVS and CDR2 FNYEAQ. The CDR3 loop spans 13 amino acids. This CDR3 reads CASSSGSPDTQYF.

The V call is TRBV6-1, the J call TRBJ1-4; with no DNA, the TCRdb D assignment of TRBD1 cannot be verified. CDR3 length equals 14 residues. CDR1 is MNHNS, CDR2 SASEGT, per germline. The chain's CDR3 is CASQRGDRAGKLFF.

The chain employs TRBV7-2 and TRBJ1-4. Germline lookup yields CDR1 SGHTA and CDR2 FQGNSA. The CDR3 has 13 residues. CDR3 sequence reads: CASTLTIREKLFF. The variable domain in full, completed from reference TRBV7-2 and TRBJ1-4, reads GAGVSQSPSNKVTEKGKDVELRCDPISGHTALYWYRQSLGQGLEFLIYFQGNSAPDKSGLPSDRFSAERTGGSVSTLTIQRTQQEDSAVYLCASTLTIREKLFFGSGTQLSVL.

V usage is TRBV19 and J usage is TRBJ2-7; with no DNA, the TCRdb D assignment of TRBD2 cannot be verified. This CDR3 has 14 residues. The germline CDR1 and CDR2 sequences are LNHDA and SQIVND (reference sequence). The CDR3 reads CASRTRGTPYEQYF.

The genes are TRBV7-2 and TRBJ1-2; TCRdb indicates TRBD1, and absent DNA this call remains unverified. The CDR3 spans 15 residues. Germline V gene data show CDR1 as SGHTA and CDR2 as FQGNSA. CDR3 amino acids: CASSLAGSGGYGYTF. The full variable domain, its missing parts supplied by reference TRBV7-2 and TRBJ1-2, is GAGVSQSPSNKVTEKGKDVELRCDPISGHTALYWYRQSLGQGLEFLIYFQGNSAPDKSGLPSDRFSAERTGGSVSTLTIQRTQQEDSAVYLCASSLAGSGGYGYTFGSGTRLTVV.

This chain links TRBV28 with TRBJ2-5; absent DNA, TCRdb's TRBD1 call cannot be checked. Germline-derived CDR1 and CDR2 are MDHEN and SYDVKM. The length of the CDR3 is 13 residues. This CDR3 is CASSEGVEETQYF.

The CDR3 protein is CASSLGSGAGEQYF. V and J are TRBV7-6 and TRBJ2-7; absent DNA, TCRdb's TRBD1 call cannot be checked. The CDR3 consists of 14 residues. Germline V gene lookup returns CDR1 SGHVS and CDR2 FNYEAQ.

The CDR3: CASTDIGSRGNTEAFF. The chain employs TRBV7-9 and TRBJ1-1; TCRdb lists TRBD1, though no DNA is available to test this call. This CDR3 has 16 residues. CDR1 and CDR2 (germline): SEHNR, FQNEAQ (reference sequence).

The rearrangement uses TRBV6-1 and TRBJ1-1; the D call from TCRdb, TRBD1, cannot be confirmed without DNA. CDR3 length: 15 residues. CDR1 is MNHNS and CDR2 is SASEGT in the germline V gene. This CDR3 reads CASDATGQMNTEAFF.

The chain has TRBV5-1 and TRBJ2-1. Per the germline V gene, CDR1 is SGHRS and CDR2 is YFSETQ. The CDR3 has 13 amino acids. CDR3: CASRYPDGNEQFF. The full variable domain, with the rest looked up from reference TRBV5-1 and TRBJ2-1, is KAGVTQTPRYLIKTRGQQVTLSCSPISGHRSVSWYQQTPGQGLQFLFEYFSETQRNKGNFPGRFSGRQFSNSRSEMNVSTLELGDSALYLCASRYPDGNEQFFGPGTRLTVL.